The 28 T cell receptor beta chains presented below share a single source sample, sequenced in a study of blood T cell repertoires in COVID-19. Clones were read by immunoSEQ multiplex PCR, and TCRdb kept only the in-frame ones, dropping some. The table includes a few hundred thousand clones, roughly 91% detected once. Sequenced sample: PBMCs or T cells enriched from blood (not recorded which). The receptors derive from a man in his forties who had recovered from COVID-19.

V is TRBV9 and J is TRBJ2-1; 11 nucleotides agree with TRBD2. CDR1 is SGDLS and CDR2 is YYNGEE in the germline V gene. With V trimmed by 0 bases and J by 5 bases, 1 base remained unmatched. The CDR3 runs to 15 residues. This CDR3 reads CASSVVAGGNNEQFF. The CDR3 bases are TGTGCCAGCAGCGTAGTAGCGGGAGGGAACAATGAGCAGTTCTTC.

The chain uses TRBV27 and TRBJ2-7; D unresolved. Germline CDR1 reads MNHEY; CDR2 reads SMNVEV (reference sequence). The V end lost 0 bases, the J end lost 0 bases, and 12 bases lay between the germline ends. The CDR3 spans 16 residues. The CDR3 sequence: CASSLSIDSFSYEQYF. The CDR3 coding sequence is TGTGCCAGCAGTTTATCTATTGACTCTTTCTCCTACGAGCAGTACTTC.

This chain uses TRBV6-2 or TRBV6-3 with TRBJ1-2, with a weak D call TRBD1 (5 bases). Germline assignment: CDR1 MNHEY and CDR2 SVGEGT. The CDR3 length is 13 residues. Between the trimmed V and J ends, which lost 5 bases and 10 bases, there was a span of 17 bases. CDR3 sequence reads: CASSRGSAGPYTF. For the CDR3, the DNA is TGTGCCAGCAGTCGGGGGTCGGCGGGTCCCTACACCTTC.

V and J are TRBV14 and TRBJ1-2; TRBD1 matches at 11 bases. Germline lookup yields CDR1 SGHDN and CDR2 FVKESK. The V gene end was trimmed by 4 bases and the J gene end by 4 bases; junction bases not matched to a gene: 5. The CDR3 is made up of 15 amino acids. CDR3 coding DNA: TGTGCCAGCAGCCTTGGACAGGGGGCGTTCTATGGCTACACCTTC. The encoded protein is CASSLGQGAFYGYTF. The full variable domain, its missing parts supplied by reference TRBV14 and TRBJ1-2, is EAGVTQFPSHSVIEKGQTVTLRCDPISGHDNLYWYRRVMGKEIKFLLHFVKESKQDESGMPNNRFLAERTGGTYSTLKVQPAELEDSGVYFCASSLGQGAFYGYTFGSGTRLTVV.

This chain uses TRBV3-1 (or the pseudogene TRBV3-2) with TRBJ1-5; D gene ambiguous. In germline, CDR1 is LGHDT, CDR2 YNNKEL (reference sequence). With 0 bases removed from V and 4 bases from J, the gap between germline ends came to 16 bases. This CDR3 comprises 17 residues. CDR3 in amino acids: CASSQEAPWGGNQPQHF. Here the CDR3 DNA reads TGTGCCAGCAGCCAAGAAGCCCCCTGGGGAGGAAATCAGCCCCAGCATTTT.

This chain joins TRBV4-1 and TRBJ1-2; TRBD1 is a possible D gene (6 bases). V was cut by 1 base and J by 6 bases, with 18 bases left in between. This CDR3 region has 16 residues. The germline V gene encodes CDR1 MGHRA and CDR2 YSYEKL. DNA of the CDR3: TGCGCCAGCAGCCAAGTACTCCAGGGGATCGGTGATGGCTACACCTTC. It specifies CASSQVLQGIGDGYTF.

This chain connects TRBV6-2 or TRBV6-3 to TRBJ2-5; D is ambiguous. V was clipped by 6 bases and J by 0 bases, with 5 bases between them. The germline CDR1 and CDR2 sequences are MNHEY and SVGEGT. The CDR3 length is 12 residues. The CDR3 protein is CASSNNQETQYF. CDR3 bases: TGTGCCAGCAGCAACAACCAAGAGACCCAGTACTTC.

The rearrangement links TRBV5-1 to TRBJ1-1; TRBD1 matches 7 bases. Per the germline V gene, CDR1 is SGHRS and CDR2 is YFSETQ. The CDR3 is 14 amino acids. Trimming cost V 1 base and J 7 bases; bases outside gene matches: 7. Here the CDR3 reads CASSLMDGDSEAFF. DNA of the CDR3: TGCGCCAGCAGCTTGATGGATGGGGACAGTGAAGCTTTCTTT.

The chain uses TRBV3-1 (or the pseudogene TRBV3-2) and TRBJ2-7, with 11 positions matching TRBD1. From germline, CDR1 is LGHDT and CDR2 YNNKEL (reference sequence). The CDR3 sequence is 16 residues long. V shed 3 bases, J shed 6 bases, and the junction held 10 bases outside the gene matches. The CDR3 loop reads CASSQLAGTGGGEQYF. In DNA, the CDR3 is TGTGCCAGCAGCCAGCTGGCCGGGACAGGGGGTGGCGAGCAGTACTTC.

The chain carries TRBV18 and TRBJ2-1, with 11 bases fitting TRBD1. The V and J ends lost 3 bases and 4 bases, in that order; junction bases with no gene match: 8. Germline CDR1 reads KGHSH; CDR2 reads LQKENI. The CDR3 has 17 amino acids. In DNA, the CDR3 is TGTGCCAGCTCACCCGTGGGCGGGACAGGGGGATACAATGAGCAGTTCTTC. Protein: CASSPVGGTGGYNEQFF.

The rearrangement uses TRBV7-2 and TRBJ2-7, with a possible D match to TRBD2 (6 bases). The length of the CDR3 is 13 residues. The germline gives CDR1 SGHTA, CDR2 FQGNSA. V dropped 7 bases and J dropped 2 bases, with 12 bases sitting between them. The CDR3 DNA follows: TGTGCCAGCACCCTTCGGGGGACCTACGAGCAGTACTTC. Amino acid sequence: CASTLRGTYEQYF. The whole variable domain, filled in from reference TRBV7-2 and TRBJ2-7, reads GAGVSQSPSNKVTEKGKDVELRCDPISGHTALYWYRQSLGQGLEFLIYFQGNSAPDKSGLPSDRFSAERTGGSVSTLTIQRTQQEDSAVYLCASTLRGTYEQYFGPGTRLTVT.

This sequence joins TRBV6-1 and TRBJ2-5, with 12 bases that match TRBD2. Trimming cost V 3 bases and J 7 bases; bases outside gene matches: 9. CDR3 size: 16 residues. Germline V gene lookup returns CDR1 MNHNS and CDR2 SASEGT. CDR3 loop: CASSDRASGGVRTQYF. CDR3 nucleotide sequence: TGTGCCAGCAGTGATCGGGCTAGCGGGGGGGTGAGGACCCAGTACTTC.

The V and J genes are TRBV27 and TRBJ2-3; 9 bases line up with TRBD2. Germline CDR1 MNHEY, CDR2 SMNVEV (reference sequence). V lost 2 bases to trimming and J lost 4 bases; unmatched junction nucleotides: 7. CDR3 length: 16 residues. The CDR3 coding sequence is TGTGCCAGCAGTTTAGGTAGCGGGAGTAGACCAGATACGCAGTATTTT. Translating gives CASSLGSGSRPDTQYF.

The genes are TRBV3-1 (or the pseudogene TRBV3-2) and TRBJ1-5, with a possible D match to TRBD1 (5 bases). In germline, CDR1 is LGHDT, CDR2 YNNKEL (reference sequence). The CDR3 runs 13 residues. V was cut by 4 bases and J by 7 bases, with 11 bases left in between. The chain's CDR3 is CASSPQGTQPQHF. In DNA form, the CDR3 reads TGTGCCAGCAGCCCCCAGGGTACCCAGCCCCAGCATTTT.

The chain couples TRBV4-3 to TRBJ2-1, with 9 positions matching TRBD2. Germline V CDR1 and CDR2: LGHNA, YSLEER. The J segment lost 9 bases and the V segment lost 1 base, leaving 10 bases of the junction unmatched. CDR3 size: 16 residues. The CDR3 loop is CASSQAMGTSSFEQFF. CDR3 sequence (DNA): TGCGCCAGCAGCCAAGCTATGGGGACTAGCTCTTTTGAGCAGTTCTTC.

J is TRBJ2-3 and V is TRBV15, with D maybe TRBD2 (5 bases). Germline-derived CDR1 and CDR2 are LNHNV and YYDKDF (reference sequence). V dropped 5 bases and J dropped 5 bases, with 11 bases sitting between them. The CDR3 has 13 residues. The CDR3 DNA follows: TGTGCCACCAGCGTGGGAGTGATAGATACGCAGTATTTT. As protein: CATSVGVIDTQYF.

The genes are TRBV2 and TRBJ2-1, with D hard to call. The CDR3 contains 13 residues. Germline-derived CDR1 and CDR2 are SNHLY and FYNNEI. V was shortened by 4 bases and J by 4 bases, with 8 bases between the two germline ends. The DNA of the CDR3 is TGTGCCAGCAGTGGGCTCAGGTACAATGAGCAGTTCTTC. Amino acid sequence: CASSGLRYNEQFF.

Details on this clone: The sample has other DNA sequences that encode this CDR3 too. This chain links TRBV7-2 with TRBJ1-1; no clear D. Germline-derived CDR1 and CDR2 are SGHTA and FQGNSA. V was clipped by 1 base and J by 2 bases, with 5 bases between them. The CDR3 extends over 13 amino acids. The CDR3 is CASSLGRNTEAFF. In DNA, the CDR3 is TGTGCCAGCAGCTTAGGTCGTAACACTGAAGCTTTCTTT.

This chain connects TRBV27 to TRBJ2-2; 12 bases line up with TRBD2. The length of the CDR3 is 20 residues. Germline CDR1 reads MNHEY; CDR2 reads SMNVEV (reference sequence). J gave up 2 bases and V 5 bases, and 15 bases lay outside the gene matches. In DNA, the CDR3 is TGTGCCAGCAGTGGTTTCCCATCAACTAGCGGGGGGTTAAACACCGGGGAGCTGTTTTTT. It translates to CASSGFPSTSGGLNTGELFF.

The V and J genes are TRBV6-5 and TRBJ1-1; D may be TRBD1 (6 bases). Trimming took 4 bases from V and 1 from J, leaving 7 bases between them. Germline CDR1 reads MNHEY; CDR2 reads SVGAGI. The CDR3 contains 13 residues. The CDR3 loop reads CASSSQGNTEAFF. CDR3 sequence (DNA): TGTGCCAGCAGTTCACAGGGGAACACTGAAGCTTTCTTT.

V usage is TRBV7-2 and J usage is TRBJ1-1; D not resolved. Germline loops: CDR1 SGHTA, CDR2 FQGNSA. Deletions cut 3 bases from V and 1 base from J, with 9 bases between. The CDR3 spans 14 residues. For the CDR3, the DNA is TGTGCCAGCAGCTTCCTCGTATCGAACACTGAAGCTTTCTTT. This translates into CASSFLVSNTEAFF.

On this clone: Because the CDR3's place on the DNA is in doubt, the DNA is left out and the CDR3 is given as listed by TCRdb. This rearrangement joins TRBV12-1 to TRBJ2-7; whether TRBD2, the table's D call, matches the DNA was not checked. TRBV12-1 is an annotated pseudogene. The length of the CDR3 is 20 amino acids, counting both ends. The CDR3 reads CASSFEGVGGGAFGINEQYF.

This rearrangement joins TRBV2 to TRBJ2-1; TRBD2 matches 9 bases. Losses at the gene ends were 6 bases for V and 0 bases for J; bases not matched to a gene: 12. The germline V gene has CDR1 SNHLY and CDR2 FYNNEI. The CDR3 runs to 18 residues. The chain's CDR3 is CASRKNQNSGSSYNEQFF. CDR3 sequence (DNA): TGTGCCAGCAGAAAAAACCAGAATAGCGGGAGCTCCTACAATGAGCAGTTCTTC.

The CDR3 DNA reads as TGTGCCAGCACCCCCCGGACAGGGGTAAATCAGCCCCAGCATTTT. Its protein is CASTPRTGVNQPQHF. The chain carries TRBV6-6 and TRBJ1-5; 9 bases fit TRBD1. The CDR3 loop spans 15 amino acids. Germline CDR1 MNHNY, CDR2 SVGAGI (reference sequence). Trimming at V came to 7 bases and at J to 4 bases, leaving 8 bases not matched to a gene.

This chain connects TRBV7-7 to TRBJ2-2; D gene ambiguous. Per germline, CDR1 SSHAT and CDR2 FNYEAQ (reference sequence). There are 14 residues in the CDR3. Trimming shortened V by 2 bases and J by 1 base, and 5 bases separated the two germline ends. The CDR3 DNA is TGTGCCAGCAGCTTATCAGGGAACACCGGGGAGCTGTTTTTT. Translation: CASSLSGNTGELFF.

This chain joins TRBV6-5 and TRBJ2-5, with 10 bases matching TRBD2. Per the germline V gene, CDR1 is MNHEY and CDR2 is SVGAGI. The CDR3 is 15 residues long. With 7 bases clipped from V and 1 base from J, the junction kept 6 bases outside the gene matches. CDR3 nucleotide sequence: TGTGCCAGCACCCCAGGACTAGCGGTCCAAGAGACCCAGTACTTC. It yields the protein CASTPGLAVQETQYF.

The chain carries TRBV11-3 and TRBJ2-3; a possible D gene is TRBD2 (5 bases). The length of the CDR3 is 15 residues. V shed 5 bases and J shed 1 base, with 13 bases lying between them. The germline V gene encodes CDR1 SGHNT and CDR2 YENEEA. The CDR3 region has the DNA TGTGCCAGCAGCCTGACTATGGTTGGCACAGATACGCAGTATTTT. Its protein product is CASSLTMVGTDTQYF.

This rearrangement joins TRBV24-1 to TRBJ2-2, with 10 nucleotides matching TRBD1. With V trimmed by 3 bases and J by 3 bases, 6 bases remained unmatched. There are 17 residues in the CDR3. CDR1 KGHDR and CDR2 SFDVKD come from the germline V gene. The CDR3 DNA reads as TGTGCCACCAGTGATCAGCCGGGGACAGGGGACACCGGGGAGCTGTTTTTT. Its protein product is CATSDQPGTGDTGELFF.